This T cell receptor beta chain appears in the sequencing data of a study of blood T cell repertoires in COVID-19. The wider study: In each case, the material was cDNA or gDNA derived from T cells, B-cell-depleted T cells, or PBMCs.

In germline, CDR1 is SNHLY, CDR2 FYNNEI. The CDR3 is 15 residues long. The J segment lost 6 bases and the V segment lost 11 bases, leaving 15 bases of the junction unmatched. Repertoires were generated with immunoSEQ multiplex PCR, while TCRdb's copy carries only in-frame clones and drops some. The table lists 270,000 or so clones, roughly 91% of them singletons. This TCR came from a woman in her 30s with COVID-19, enrolled during active disease. V usage is TRBV2 and J usage is TRBJ1-5, with 8 positions matching TRBD1. Sequencing input: peripheral blood. CDR3 DNA sequence: TGTGCCTCATGCGGGACAGGTGGGGCCGGTCAGCCCCAGCATTTT. This gives the protein CASCGTGGAGQPQHF.